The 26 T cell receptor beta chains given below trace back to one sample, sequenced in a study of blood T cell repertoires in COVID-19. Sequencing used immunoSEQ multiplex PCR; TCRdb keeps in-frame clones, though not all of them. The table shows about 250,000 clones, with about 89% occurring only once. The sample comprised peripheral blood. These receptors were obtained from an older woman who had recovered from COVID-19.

The CDR3 DNA reads TGTGCCAGCAGCCCCGGACTAGCGGGGGGCCGGGGCGAGCAGTACTTC. Encoded protein: CASSPGLAGGRGEQYF. The chain combines TRBV7-2 with TRBJ2-7; 14 bases align to TRBD2. The germline gives CDR1 SGHTA, CDR2 FQGNSA. This CDR3 comprises 16 residues. V was pared by 5 bases and J by 6 bases, with 9 bases of the junction left unmatched.

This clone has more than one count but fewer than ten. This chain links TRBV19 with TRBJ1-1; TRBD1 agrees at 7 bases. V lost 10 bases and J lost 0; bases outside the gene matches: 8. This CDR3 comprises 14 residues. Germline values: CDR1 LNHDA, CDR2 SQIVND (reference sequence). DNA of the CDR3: TGTGCCACCCGACAGGGAGGTATGAACACTGAAGCTTTCTTT. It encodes CATRQGGMNTEAFF.

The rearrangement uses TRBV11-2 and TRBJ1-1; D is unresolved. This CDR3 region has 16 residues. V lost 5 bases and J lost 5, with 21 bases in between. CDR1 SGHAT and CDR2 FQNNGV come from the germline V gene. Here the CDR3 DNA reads TGTGCCAGCAGCGACCGGGATCGTCGGAGGGAAACTGAAGCTTTCTTT. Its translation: CASSDRDRRRETEAFF.

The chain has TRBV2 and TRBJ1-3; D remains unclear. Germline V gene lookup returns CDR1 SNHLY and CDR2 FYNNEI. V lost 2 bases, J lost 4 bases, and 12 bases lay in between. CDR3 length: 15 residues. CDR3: CASSESAGNGNTIYF. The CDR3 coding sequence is TGTGCCAGCAGTGAAAGTGCGGGGAACGGAAACACCATATATTTT.

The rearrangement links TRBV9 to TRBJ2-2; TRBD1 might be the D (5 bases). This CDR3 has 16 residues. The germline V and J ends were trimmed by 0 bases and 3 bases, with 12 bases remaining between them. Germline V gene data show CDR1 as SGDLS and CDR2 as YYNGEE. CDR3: CASSVVSGADTGELFF. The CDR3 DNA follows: TGTGCCAGCAGCGTAGTTTCTGGGGCAGACACCGGGGAGCTGTTTTTT. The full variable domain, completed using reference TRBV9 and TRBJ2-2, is DSGVTQTPKHLITATGQRVTLRCSPRSGDLSVYWYQQSLDQGLQFLIQYYNGEERAKGNILERFSAQQFPDLHSELNLSSLELGDSALYFCASSVVSGADTGELFFGEGSRLTVL.

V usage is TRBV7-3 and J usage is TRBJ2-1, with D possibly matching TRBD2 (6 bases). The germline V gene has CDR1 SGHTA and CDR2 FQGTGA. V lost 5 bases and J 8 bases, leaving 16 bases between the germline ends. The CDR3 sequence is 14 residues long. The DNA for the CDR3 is TGTGCCAGCAGCCCAAGACTAGGGAACTATGAGCAGTTCTTC. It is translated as CASSPRLGNYEQFF. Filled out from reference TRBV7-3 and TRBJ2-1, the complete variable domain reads GAGVSQTPSNKVTEKGKYVELRCDPISGHTALYWYRQSLGQGPEFLIYFQGTGAADDSGLPNDRFFAVRPEGSVSTLKIQRTERGDSAVYLCASSPRLGNYEQFFGPGTRLTVL.

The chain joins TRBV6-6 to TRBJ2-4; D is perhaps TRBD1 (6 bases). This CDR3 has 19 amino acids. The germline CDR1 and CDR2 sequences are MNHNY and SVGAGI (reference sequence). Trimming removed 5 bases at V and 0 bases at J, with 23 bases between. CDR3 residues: CASSPAPTGQILAKNIQYF. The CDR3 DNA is TGTGCCAGCAGTCCTGCCCCCACCGGACAGATACTAGCCAAAAACATTCAGTACTTC.

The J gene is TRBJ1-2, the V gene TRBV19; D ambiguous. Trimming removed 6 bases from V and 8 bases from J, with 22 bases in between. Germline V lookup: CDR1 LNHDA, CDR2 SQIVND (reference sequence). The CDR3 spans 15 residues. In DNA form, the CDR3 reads TGTGCCAGTAGCGGGATGGTCGACGGTTTGGGGGGCTACACCTTC. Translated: CASSGMVDGLGGYTF.

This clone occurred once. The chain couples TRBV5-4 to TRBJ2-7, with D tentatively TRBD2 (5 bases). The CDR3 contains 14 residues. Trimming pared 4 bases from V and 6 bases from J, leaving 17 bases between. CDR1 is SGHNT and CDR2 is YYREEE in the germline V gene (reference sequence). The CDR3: CASSILRTATEQYF. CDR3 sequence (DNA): TGTGCCAGCAGCATACTCCGGACTGCAACCGAGCAGTACTTC. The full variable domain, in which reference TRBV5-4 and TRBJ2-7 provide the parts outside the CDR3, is ETGVTQSPTHLIKTRGQQVTLRCSSQSGHNTVSWYQQALGQGPQFIFQYYREEENGRGNFPPRFSGLQFPNYSSELNVNALELDDSALYLCASSILRTATEQYFGPGTRLTVT.

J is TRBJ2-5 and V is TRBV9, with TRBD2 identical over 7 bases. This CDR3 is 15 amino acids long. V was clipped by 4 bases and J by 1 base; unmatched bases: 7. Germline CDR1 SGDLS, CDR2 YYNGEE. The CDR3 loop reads CASSLSGLPQETQYF. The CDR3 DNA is TGTGCCAGCAGCTTATCGGGACTACCCCAAGAGACCCAGTACTTC.

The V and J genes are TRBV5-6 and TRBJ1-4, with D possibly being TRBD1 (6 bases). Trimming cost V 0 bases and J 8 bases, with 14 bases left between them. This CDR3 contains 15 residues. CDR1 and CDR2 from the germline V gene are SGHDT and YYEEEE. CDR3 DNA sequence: TGTGCCAGCAGCTTGGTTGGACAGAGGGACGAAAAACTGTTTTTT. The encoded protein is CASSLVGQRDEKLFF.

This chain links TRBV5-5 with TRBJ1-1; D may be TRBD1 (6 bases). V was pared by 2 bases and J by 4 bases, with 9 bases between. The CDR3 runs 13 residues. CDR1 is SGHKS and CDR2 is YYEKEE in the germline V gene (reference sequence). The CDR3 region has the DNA TGTGCCAGCAGCTTCCAGGGGAGCACTGAAGCTTTCTTT. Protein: CASSFQGSTEAFF.

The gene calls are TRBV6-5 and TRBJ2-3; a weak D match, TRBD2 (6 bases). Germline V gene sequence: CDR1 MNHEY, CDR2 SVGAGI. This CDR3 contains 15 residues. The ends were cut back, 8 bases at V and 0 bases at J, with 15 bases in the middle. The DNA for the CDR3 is TGTGCCAGCGCCCGGGGGTGGGTTAGCACAGATACGCAGTATTTT. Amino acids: CASARGWVSTDTQYF.

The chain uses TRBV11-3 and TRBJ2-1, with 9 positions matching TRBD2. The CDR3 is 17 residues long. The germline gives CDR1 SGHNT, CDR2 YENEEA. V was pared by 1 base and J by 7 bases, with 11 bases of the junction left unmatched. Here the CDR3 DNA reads TGTGCCAGCAGCTTAGCGGGGAAGCGGGGGGTTTGGAATGAGCAGTTCTTC. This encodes CASSLAGKRGVWNEQFF.

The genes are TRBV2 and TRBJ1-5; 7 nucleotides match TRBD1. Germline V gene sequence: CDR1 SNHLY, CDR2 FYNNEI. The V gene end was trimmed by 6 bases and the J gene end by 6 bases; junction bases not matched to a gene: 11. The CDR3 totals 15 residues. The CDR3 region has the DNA TGTGCCAGCAGAGTCGACAGGGTTGGGGGTCAGCCCCAGCATTTT. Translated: CASRVDRVGGQPQHF.

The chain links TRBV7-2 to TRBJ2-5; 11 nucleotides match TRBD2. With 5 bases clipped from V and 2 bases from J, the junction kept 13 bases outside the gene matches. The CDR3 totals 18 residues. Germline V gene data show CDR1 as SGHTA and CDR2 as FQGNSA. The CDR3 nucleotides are TGTGCCAGCAGCCCGCTCCTCCAACTAGCGGGGGAGCAAGAGACCCAGTACTTC. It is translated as CASSPLLQLAGEQETQYF.

The CDR3 reads CASSQGGPGTEAFF. CDR3 coding DNA: TGTGCCAGCAGCCAAGGGGGGCCGGGCACTGAAGCTTTCTTT. V and J are TRBV14 and TRBJ1-1; D is possibly TRBD1 (6 bases). Trimming removed 1 base at V and 4 bases at J, with 10 bases between. Per germline, CDR1 SGHDN and CDR2 FVKESK. This CDR3 has 14 residues. The entire variable domain, with the rest obtained from reference TRBV14 and TRBJ1-1, is as follows: EAGVTQFPSHSVIEKGQTVTLRCDPISGHDNLYWYRRVMGKEIKFLLHFVKESKQDESGMPNNRFLAERTGGTYSTLKVQPAELEDSGVYFCASSQGGPGTEAFFGQGTRLTVV.

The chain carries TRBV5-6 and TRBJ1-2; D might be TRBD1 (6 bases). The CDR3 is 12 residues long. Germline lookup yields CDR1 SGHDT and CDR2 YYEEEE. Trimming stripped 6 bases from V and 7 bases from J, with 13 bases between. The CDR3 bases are TGTGCCAGCAACTACAGGGAAGGTGGCTACACCTTC. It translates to CASNYREGGYTF.

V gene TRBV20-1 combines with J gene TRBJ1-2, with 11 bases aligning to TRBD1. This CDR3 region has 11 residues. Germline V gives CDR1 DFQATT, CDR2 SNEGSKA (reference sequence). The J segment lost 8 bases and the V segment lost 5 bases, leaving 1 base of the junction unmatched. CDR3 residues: CSAGQGAGYTF. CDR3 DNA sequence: TGCAGTGCTGGACAGGGGGCGGGCTACACCTTC.

This CDR3 reads CASSFFRDSSGNTIYF. CDR3 sequence (DNA): TGTGCCAGCAGCTTTTTCCGGGACAGCTCTGGAAACACCATATATTTT. The chain carries TRBV7-9 and TRBJ1-3; 7 positions match TRBD1. The CDR3 is 16 residues long. CDR1 SEHNR and CDR2 FQNEAQ come from the germline V gene (reference sequence). V shed 3 bases, J shed 0 bases, and the junction held 5 bases outside the gene matches.

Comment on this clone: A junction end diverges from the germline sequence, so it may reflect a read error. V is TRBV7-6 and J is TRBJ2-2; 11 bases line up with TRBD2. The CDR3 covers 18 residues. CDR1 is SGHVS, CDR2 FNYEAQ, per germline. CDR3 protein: CASSPSLAGGTTTRELFF. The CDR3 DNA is TGTGCCAGCAGCCCCTCATTAGCGGGGGGGACCACCACCCGGGAGCTGTTTTTT.

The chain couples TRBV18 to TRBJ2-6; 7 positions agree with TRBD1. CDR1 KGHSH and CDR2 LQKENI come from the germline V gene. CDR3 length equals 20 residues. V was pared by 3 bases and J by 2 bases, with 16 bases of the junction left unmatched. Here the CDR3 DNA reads TGTGCCAGCTCACCGAACCGCCGGGACAGCTTCCTCGCTGGGGCCAACGTCCTGACTTTC. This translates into CASSPNRRDSFLAGANVLTF. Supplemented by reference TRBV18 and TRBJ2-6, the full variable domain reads NAGVMQNPRHLVRRRGQEARLRCSPMKGHSHVYWYRQLPEEGLKFMVYLQKENIIDESGMPKERFSAEFPKEGPSILRIQQVVRGDSAAYFCASSPNRRDSFLAGANVLTFGAGSRLTVL.

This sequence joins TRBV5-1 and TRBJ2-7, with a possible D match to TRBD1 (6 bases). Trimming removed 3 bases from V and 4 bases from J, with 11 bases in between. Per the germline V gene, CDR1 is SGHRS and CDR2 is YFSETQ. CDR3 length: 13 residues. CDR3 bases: TGCGCCAGCAGCTGGGGCACAGGGTACGAGCAGTACTTC. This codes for CASSWGTGYEQYF. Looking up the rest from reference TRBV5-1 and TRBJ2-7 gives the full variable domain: KAGVTQTPRYLIKTRGQQVTLSCSPISGHRSVSWYQQTPGQGLQFLFEYFSETQRNKGNFPGRFSGRQFSNSRSEMNVSTLELGDSALYLCASSWGTGYEQYFGPGTRLTVT.

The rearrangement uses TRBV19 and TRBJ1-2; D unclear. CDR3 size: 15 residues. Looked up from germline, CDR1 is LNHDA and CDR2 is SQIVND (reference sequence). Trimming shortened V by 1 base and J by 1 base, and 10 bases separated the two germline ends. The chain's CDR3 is CASSIGGGNNYGYTF. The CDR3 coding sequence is TGTGCCAGTAGTATAGGAGGAGGGAATAACTATGGCTACACCTTC.

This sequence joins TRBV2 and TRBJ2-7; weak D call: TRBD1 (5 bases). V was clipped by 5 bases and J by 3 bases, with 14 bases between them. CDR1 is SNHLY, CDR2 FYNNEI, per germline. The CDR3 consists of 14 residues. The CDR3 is CASSPYSDSYEQYF. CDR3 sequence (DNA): TGTGCCAGCAGTCCCTACTCCGACAGCTACGAGCAGTACTTC.

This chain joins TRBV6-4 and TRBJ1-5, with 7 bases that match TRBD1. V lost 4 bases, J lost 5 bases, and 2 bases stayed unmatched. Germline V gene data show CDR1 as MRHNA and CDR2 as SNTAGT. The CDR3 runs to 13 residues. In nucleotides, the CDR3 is TGTGCCAGCAGTGTCGACAGGGATCAGCCCCAGCATTTT. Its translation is CASSVDRDQPQHF.